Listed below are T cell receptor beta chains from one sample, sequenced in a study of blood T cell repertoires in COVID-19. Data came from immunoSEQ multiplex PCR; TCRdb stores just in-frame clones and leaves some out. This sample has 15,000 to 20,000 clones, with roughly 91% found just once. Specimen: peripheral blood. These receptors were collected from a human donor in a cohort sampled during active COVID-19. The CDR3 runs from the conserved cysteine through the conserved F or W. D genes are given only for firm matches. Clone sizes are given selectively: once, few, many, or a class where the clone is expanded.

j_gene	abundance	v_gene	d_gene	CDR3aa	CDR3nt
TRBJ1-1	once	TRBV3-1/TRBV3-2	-	CASSQAQLNTEAFF	TGTGCCAGCAGCCAAGCACAGTTGAACACTGAAGCTTTCTTT
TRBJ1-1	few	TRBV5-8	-	CASSLIGEAFF	TGTGCCAGCAGCTTGATCGGGGAAGCTTTCTTT
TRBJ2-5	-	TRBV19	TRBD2	CASSRLGLAVGRGETQYF	TGTGCCAGTAGTAGATTAGGACTAGCGGTCGGCCGAGGGGAGACCCAGTACTTC
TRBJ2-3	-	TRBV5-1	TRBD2	CASSLGTSGSPQYF	TGCGCCAGCAGCTTGGGGACTAGCGGGAGCCCGCAGTATTTT
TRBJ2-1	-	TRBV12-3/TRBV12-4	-	CASRELMNEQFF	TGTGCCAGCAGGGAGCTCATGAATGAGCAGTTCTTC
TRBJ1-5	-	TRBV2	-	CASRDNQAGQPQHF	TGTGCCAGCAGGGACAATCAGGCCGGTCAGCCCCAGCATTTT
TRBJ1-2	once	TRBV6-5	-	CARSDSFDGYTF	TGTGCCAGATCAGACAGTTTTGATGGCTACACCTTC
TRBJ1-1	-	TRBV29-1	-	CSVGPGNTEAFF	TGCAGCGTTGGGCCAGGGAATACTGAAGCTTTCTTT
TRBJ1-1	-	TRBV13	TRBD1	CASIGPRSGGSEAFF	TGTGCCAGCATAGGCCCCCGCTCAGGGGGTTCTGAAGCTTTCTTT
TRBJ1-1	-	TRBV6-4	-	CASSDSVNTEAFF	TGTGCCAGCAGTGATTCGGTGAACACTGAAGCTTTCTTT
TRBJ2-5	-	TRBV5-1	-	CASSITGQETQYF	TGCGCCAGCAGCATAACAGGGCAAGAGACCCAGTACTTC
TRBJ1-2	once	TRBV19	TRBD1	CASSIFLTGLGYTF	TGTGCCAGTAGTATCTTCTTGACAGGGTTGGGCTACACCTTC
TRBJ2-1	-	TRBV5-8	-	CASSDSGTKTYNEQFF	TGTGCCAGCAGCGACTCCGGGACAAAAACCTACAATGAGCAGTTCTTC
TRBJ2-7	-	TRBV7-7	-	CASSIDSSSYEQYF	TGTGCTAGCAGCATTGATTCTAGCTCCTACGAGCAGTACTTC
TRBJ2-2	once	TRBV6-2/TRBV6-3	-	CASSRGSGELFF	TGTGCCAGCAGTAGAGGATCCGGGGAGCTGTTTTTT
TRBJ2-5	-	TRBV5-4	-	CASSASDREIQETQYF	TGTGCCAGCAGCGCCTCGGATCGGGAGATCCAAGAGACCCAGTACTTC
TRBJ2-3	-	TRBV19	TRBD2	CASSIRAGGFTDTQYF	TGTGCCAGTAGTATTAGGGCGGGGGGCTTCACAGATACGCAGTATTTT
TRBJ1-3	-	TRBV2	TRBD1	CASSEQGGTERNTIYF	TGTGCCAGCAGTGAACAAGGTGGGACAGAGAGAAACACCATATATTTT
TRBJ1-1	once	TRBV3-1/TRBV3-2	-	CASNPQGPIMNTEAFF	TGTGCCAGCAACCCTCAGGGGCCGATAATGAACACTGAAGCTTTCTTT
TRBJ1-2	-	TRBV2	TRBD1	CASSGGQGSVIYGYTF	TGTGCCAGCAGTGGGGGACAGGGGTCAGTCATTTATGGCTACACCTTC
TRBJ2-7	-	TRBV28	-	CASSLLGGFSYEQYF	TGTGCCAGCAGTTTATTGGGAGGTTTTAGCTACGAGCAGTACTTC
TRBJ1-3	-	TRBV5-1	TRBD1	CASSLEVGQGKNTIYF	TGCGCCAGCAGCTTGGAGGTGGGACAGGGGAAGAACACCATATATTTT
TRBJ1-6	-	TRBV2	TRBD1	CARATGTGTPLHF	TGTGCCAGGGCGACAGGGACGGGCACACCCCTCCACTTT
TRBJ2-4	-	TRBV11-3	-	CASSLDLGTGGIQYF	TGTGCCAGCAGCTTAGATCTCGGAACCGGGGGCATTCAGTACTTC
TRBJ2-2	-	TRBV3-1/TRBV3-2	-	CASSQDTATGELFF	TGTGCCAGCAGCCAGGACACAGCCACCGGGGAGCTGTTTTTT
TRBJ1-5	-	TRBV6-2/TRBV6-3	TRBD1	CASSGTGGNQPQHF	TGTGCCAGCAGCGGTACAGGGGGTAATCAGCCCCAGCATTTT
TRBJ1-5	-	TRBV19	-	CASSIPRDNWDQPQHF	TGTGCCAGTAGTATACCCCGGGACAACTGGGATCAGCCCCAGCATTTT
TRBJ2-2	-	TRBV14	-	CASSQAGRVATGELFF	TGTGCCAGCAGCCAAGCTGGCAGGGTAGCCACCGGGGAGCTGTTTTTT
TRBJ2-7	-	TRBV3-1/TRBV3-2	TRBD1	CASSLRGGQGANEQYF	TGTGCCAGCAGCCTGCGGGGGGGACAGGGGGCTAACGAGCAGTACTTC
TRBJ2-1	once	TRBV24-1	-	CATSDRRDTYNEQFF	TGTGCCACCAGTGACCGCCGGGACACCTACAATGAGCAGTTCTTC
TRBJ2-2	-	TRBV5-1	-	CASSDRTANTGELFF	TGCGCCAGCAGCGATCGGACAGCGAACACCGGGGAGCTGTTTTTT
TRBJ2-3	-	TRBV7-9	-	CASSFTSGGGGSTDTQYF	TGTGCCAGCAGCTTTACCTCCGGGGGCGGGGGCTCGACAGATACGCAGTATTTT
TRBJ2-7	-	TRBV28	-	CASSLGATPLDGYEQYF	TGTGCCAGCAGTTTGGGGGCCACCCCGCTGGATGGCTACGAGCAGTACTTC
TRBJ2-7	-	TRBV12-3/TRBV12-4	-	CASSSTRLNSYF	TGTGCCAGCAGCAGCACTCGACTCAATAGCTACTTC
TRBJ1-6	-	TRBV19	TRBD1	CASSWDRDNSPLHF	TGTGCCAGTAGTTGGGACAGGGATAATTCACCCCTCCACTTT
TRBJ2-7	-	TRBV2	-	CASLPRQIDEQYF	TGTGCCAGCCTCCCTAGACAGATCGACGAGCAGTACTTC
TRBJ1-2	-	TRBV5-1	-	CASSLEQSLSGYTF	TGCGCCAGCAGCTTGGAACAGTCCCTCAGCGGCTACACCTTC
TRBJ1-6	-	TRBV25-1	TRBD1	CASRQGSSYNSPLHF	TGTGCCAGCAGACAGGGGAGCTCCTATAATTCACCCCTCCACTTT
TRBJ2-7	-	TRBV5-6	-	CASSFGVGYEQYF	TGTGCCAGCAGCTTTGGAGTGGGCTACGAGCAGTACTTC
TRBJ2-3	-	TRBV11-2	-	CASSLWFGEGDTDTQYF	TGTGCCAGCAGCTTATGGTTCGGTGAGGGGGACACAGATACGCAGTATTTT
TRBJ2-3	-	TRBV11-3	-	CASSPTDRWKSTDTQYF	TGTGCCAGCAGCCCAACAGACAGGTGGAAGAGCACAGATACGCAGTATTTT
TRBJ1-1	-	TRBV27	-	CASLVRPTEAFF	TGTGCCAGCCTAGTCAGACCCACTGAAGCTTTCTTT